This T cell receptor (beta chain) was recovered during a study of cytomegalovirus exposure and HLA in healthy donors. Overall study results and limits: Researchers catalogued approximately 170 TCR beta chains as cytomegalovirus-associated.

Using immunoSEQ multiplex PCR, the repertoire was profiled, and TCRdb retains in-frame clones only, with some absent. The data show some 250,000 clones, roughly 90% seen once. Germline assignment: CDR1 MNHEY and CDR2 SMNVEV (reference sequence). This CDR3 has 15 amino acids. The V gene lost 0 bases and the J gene lost 6 bases, with 11 bases spanning the gap. These donors were members of the roughly 110-subject validation cohort, a group separate from the roughly 670-subject first cohort. This clone was seen a single time. Its matching antigen is unknown. The sample was PBMCs. The sequence was obtained from a woman younger than 30 in good health and CMV-seronegative. The chain uses TRBV27 and TRBJ2-2; D possibly corresponds to TRBD2 (7 bases). CDR3 nucleotide sequence: TGTGCCAGCAGTTTATCAGGGGGGGGAGCCGGGGAGCTGTTTTTT. It translates to CASSLSGGGAGELFF.